One and the same sample provided the 18 T cell receptor beta chains below, sequenced in a study of T cell changes during pregnancy in multiple sclerosis. Data came from immunoSEQ multiplex PCR; TCRdb stores just in-frame clones and leaves some out. Altogether fewer than 35,000 clones are present, roughly nine tenths being singletons, with the ten largest covering around 3%. This sample comprised CD4+ T cells from peripheral blood mononuclear cells, obtained in the third trimester of pregnancy. Receptor source: a female donor in good health, enrolled as a control in a pregnancy study.

This sequence joins TRBV11-2 and TRBJ2-2, with 7 bases lining up with TRBD2. Looked up from germline, CDR1 is SGHAT and CDR2 is FQNNGV. CDR3 length equals 15 residues. J was trimmed by 4 bases and V by 5 bases; bases with no gene match: 7. The CDR3: CASSGGGFGTGELFF. The CDR3 DNA follows: TGTGCCAGCAGCGGGGGGGGATTCGGCACCGGGGAGCTGTTTTTT.

DNA for the CDR3: TGTGCCAGCAGCTTAGATCGCCCAGGGGAGCAGTTCTTC. Its protein product is CASSLDRPGEQFF. The V and J genes are TRBV11-2 and TRBJ2-1, with a tentative D call TRBD1 (5 bases). This CDR3 comprises 13 residues. Deletions cut 0 bases from V and 10 bases from J, with 10 bases between. CDR1 SGHAT and CDR2 FQNNGV come from the germline V gene.

The rearrangement uses TRBV7-9 and TRBJ2-5, with TRBD1 matching 7 bases. The J segment lost 2 bases and the V segment lost 5 bases, leaving 8 bases of the junction unmatched. The CDR3 loop spans 15 amino acids. Germline CDR1 and CDR2: SEHNR and FQNEAQ (reference sequence). CDR3 residues: CASSPRGQSQETQYF. CDR3 in DNA: TGTGCCAGCAGCCCTAGGGGACAGTCACAAGAGACCCAGTACTTC.

The chain couples TRBV25-1 to TRBJ2-1, with D tentatively TRBD1 (6 bases). The germline V gene has CDR1 MGHDK and CDR2 SYGVNS. The V gene lost 3 bases and the J gene lost 16 bases, with 13 bases spanning the gap. This CDR3 is 11 amino acids long. The CDR3: CASSDLDRNFF. DNA of the CDR3: TGTGCCAGCAGTGACCTAGACAGGAACTTCTTC. The full variable domain, completed using reference TRBV25-1 and TRBJ2-1, is EADIYQTPRYLVIGTGKKITLECSQTMGHDKMYWYQQDPGMELHLIHYSYGVNSTEKGDLSSESTVSRIRTEHFPLTLESARPSHTSQYLCASSDLDRNFFGPGTRLTVL.

The chain has TRBV7-2 and TRBJ2-4; perhaps TRBD2 as D (6 bases). Trimming left V 0 bases short and J 1 base short, with 19 bases between. The CDR3 is made up of 19 amino acids. The germline V gene has CDR1 SGHTA and CDR2 FQGNSA. The DNA for the CDR3 is TGTGCCAGCAGCTTAGCGAGGGCGACGGGGCGGGGCGCCAAAAACATTCAGTACTTC. Its protein product is CASSLARATGRGAKNIQYF.

The V call is TRBV27, the J call TRBJ1-2, with 7 nucleotides matching TRBD1. The V and J ends lost 5 bases and 5 bases, in that order; junction bases with no gene match: 11. CDR3 length: 15 residues. Looked up from germline, CDR1 is MNHEY and CDR2 is SMNVEV (reference sequence). The CDR3 sequence is CASSSTSGQLYGYTF. CDR3 DNA: TGTGCCAGCAGTAGCACCTCGGGACAGCTTTATGGCTACACCTTC.

This sequence joins TRBV5-1 and TRBJ2-1; 15 nucleotides match TRBD2. The CDR3 is 19 amino acids. CDR1 and CDR2 from the germline V gene are SGHRS and YFSETQ. J lost 2 bases, V lost 1 base, and 7 bases had no gene match. CDR3 region: CASSLSPRTSGGAYNEQFF. CDR3 nucleotides: TGCGCCAGCAGCTTGTCGCCCCGGACTAGCGGGGGGGCCTACAATGAGCAGTTCTTC.

The gene calls are TRBV6-1 and TRBJ1-2; 9 bases are a match to TRBD1. The CDR3 extends over 14 amino acids. The germline gives CDR1 MNHNS, CDR2 SASEGT. V dropped 3 bases and J dropped 5; count of bases not matched to a gene: 4. The CDR3 DNA sequence: TGTGCCAGCAGTGATGGGACAGGGTCTTATGGCTACACCTTC. Translated, it gives CASSDGTGSYGYTF.

The gene calls are TRBV19 and TRBJ2-5, with a tentative D call TRBD2 (5 bases). Germline CDR1 reads LNHDA; CDR2 reads SQIVND (reference sequence). This CDR3 is built from 12 residues. The V gene lost 3 bases and the J gene lost 4 bases, with 6 bases spanning the gap. CDR3 sequence reads: CASSIAGETQYF. DNA of the CDR3: TGTGCCAGTAGTATTGCGGGAGAGACCCAGTACTTC.

This clone was detected only once. V usage is TRBV28 and J usage is TRBJ2-7; TRBD1 agrees at 8 bases. The CDR3 sequence is 14 residues long. From germline, CDR1 is MDHEN and CDR2 SYDVKM. V trimming: 6 bases; J trimming: 4 bases; junction bases outside the gene matches: 8. CDR3 DNA: TGTGCCAGCAGCTCTGGGACAGGAAAATACGAGCAGTACTTC. This gives the protein CASSSGTGKYEQYF.

The chain employs TRBV19 and TRBJ2-4; TRBD1 might be the D (5 bases). Trimming took 4 bases from V and 4 from J, leaving 14 bases between them. The CDR3 has 15 amino acids. The germline V gene encodes CDR1 LNHDA and CDR2 SQIVND (reference sequence). This CDR3 reads CASSSPRTRKNIQYF. CDR3 bases: TGTGCCAGTAGTAGTCCCAGGACACGAAAAAACATTCAGTACTTC.

V usage is TRBV6-1 and J usage is TRBJ1-2, with TRBD1 matching over 7 bases. The CDR3 runs to 13 residues. The ends lost 5 bases at V and 4 bases at J; junction bases unmatched: 4. Germline CDR1 MNHNS, CDR2 SASEGT. CDR3 in amino acids: CASSPRDSYGYTF. The CDR3 region has the DNA TGTGCCAGCAGTCCACGGGACAGCTATGGCTACACCTTC.

The rearrangement links TRBV28 to TRBJ1-2; weak D call: TRBD1 (5 bases). Germline V gene data show CDR1 as MDHEN and CDR2 as SYDVKM. This CDR3 is built from 12 residues. Trimming shortened V by 8 bases and J by 4 bases, and 11 bases separated the two germline ends. In DNA, the CDR3 is TGTGCCAGCCTCAGGGATTCCTATGGCTACACCTTC. Amino acid sequence: CASLRDSYGYTF.

The CDR3 region has the DNA TGTGCCAGCTCACCTGGACAGGGTTGGAGTGGCTACACCTTC. Protein sequence: CASSPGQGWSGYTF. The chain carries TRBV18 and TRBJ1-2, with 8 bases matching TRBD1. The CDR3 spans 14 residues. CDR1 and CDR2 (germline): KGHSH, LQKENI. The ends lost 3 bases at V and 7 bases at J; junction bases unmatched: 7.

This clone has only one observation. The genes are TRBV19 and TRBJ2-5; 11 nucleotides line up with TRBD1. The CDR3 contains 20 residues. V shed 5 bases, J shed 5 bases, and the junction held 22 bases outside the gene matches. Germline lookup yields CDR1 LNHDA and CDR2 SQIVND (reference sequence). CDR3 protein: CASSPILPGQGEGSSETQYF. DNA for the CDR3: TGTGCCAGTAGTCCTATCCTCCCGGGACAGGGGGAAGGATCGTCGGAGACCCAGTACTTC.

The genes are TRBV7-9 and TRBJ1-1, with D possibly matching TRBD1 (5 bases). The CDR3 contains 15 residues. The germline V gene encodes CDR1 SEHNR and CDR2 FQNEAQ (reference sequence). V lost 1 base, J lost 1 base, and 10 bases lay in between. In nucleotides, the CDR3 is TGTGCCAGCAGCTTAGATGGAACAGGGAACACTGAAGCTTTCTTT. Amino acids: CASSLDGTGNTEAFF.

The V and J genes are TRBV7-9 and TRBJ1-1; tentative D call: TRBD1 (5 bases). The CDR3 has 13 amino acids. From germline, CDR1 is SEHNR and CDR2 FQNEAQ (reference sequence). The V and J ends lost 1 base and 9 bases respectively, with 12 bases between them. CDR3 sequence: CASSLGGGDKAFF. The CDR3 DNA sequence: TGTGCCAGCAGCTTAGGGGGCGGAGATAAAGCTTTCTTT.

The V and J genes are TRBV27 and TRBJ2-5; no clear D gene. Trimming left V 7 bases short and J 2 bases short, with 11 bases between. The CDR3 is 13 amino acids. The germline gives CDR1 MNHEY, CDR2 SMNVEV (reference sequence). Here the CDR3 reads CASKVAVQETQYF. CDR3 DNA: TGTGCCAGCAAGGTAGCAGTGCAAGAGACCCAGTACTTC.